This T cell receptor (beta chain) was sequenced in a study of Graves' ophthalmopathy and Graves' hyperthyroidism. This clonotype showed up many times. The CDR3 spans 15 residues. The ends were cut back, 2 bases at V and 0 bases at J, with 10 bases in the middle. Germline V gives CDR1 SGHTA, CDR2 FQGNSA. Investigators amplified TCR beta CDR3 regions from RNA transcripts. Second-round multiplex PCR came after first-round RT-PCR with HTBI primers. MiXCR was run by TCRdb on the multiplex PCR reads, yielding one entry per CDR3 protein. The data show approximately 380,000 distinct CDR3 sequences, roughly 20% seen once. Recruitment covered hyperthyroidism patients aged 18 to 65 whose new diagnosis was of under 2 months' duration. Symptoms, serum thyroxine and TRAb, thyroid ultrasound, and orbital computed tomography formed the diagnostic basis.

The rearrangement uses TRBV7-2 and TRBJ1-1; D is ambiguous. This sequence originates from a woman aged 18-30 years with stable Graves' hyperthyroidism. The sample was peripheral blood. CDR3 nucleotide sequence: TGTGCCAGCAGCTTATCCGGACTCCTGAACACTGAAGCTTTCTTT. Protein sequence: CASSLSGLLNTEAFF. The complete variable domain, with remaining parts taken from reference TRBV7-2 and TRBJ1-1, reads GAGVSQSPSNKVTEKGKDVELRCDPISGHTALYWYRQSLGQGLEFLIYFQGNSAPDKSGLPSDRFSAERTGGSVSTLTIQRTQQEDSAVYLCASSLSGLLNTEAFFGQGTRLTVV.